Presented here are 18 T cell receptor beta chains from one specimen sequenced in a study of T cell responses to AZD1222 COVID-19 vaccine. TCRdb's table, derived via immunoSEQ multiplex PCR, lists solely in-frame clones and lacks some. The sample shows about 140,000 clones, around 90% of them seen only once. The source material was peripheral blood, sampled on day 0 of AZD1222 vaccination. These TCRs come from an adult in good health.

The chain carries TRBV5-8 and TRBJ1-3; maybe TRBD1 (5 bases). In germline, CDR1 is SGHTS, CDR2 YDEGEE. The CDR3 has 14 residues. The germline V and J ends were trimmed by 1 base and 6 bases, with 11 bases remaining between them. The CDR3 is CASSLTGVTNTIYF. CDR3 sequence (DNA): TGTGCCAGCAGCTTGACGGGGGTTACAAACACCATATATTTT.

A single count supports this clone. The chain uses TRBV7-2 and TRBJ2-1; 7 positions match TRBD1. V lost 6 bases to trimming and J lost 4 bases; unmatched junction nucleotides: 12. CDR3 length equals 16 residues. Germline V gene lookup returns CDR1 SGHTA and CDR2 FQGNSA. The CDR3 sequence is CASSYFDRALYNEQFF. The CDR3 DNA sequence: TGTGCCAGCAGTTATTTCGACAGGGCCCTATACAATGAGCAGTTCTTC.

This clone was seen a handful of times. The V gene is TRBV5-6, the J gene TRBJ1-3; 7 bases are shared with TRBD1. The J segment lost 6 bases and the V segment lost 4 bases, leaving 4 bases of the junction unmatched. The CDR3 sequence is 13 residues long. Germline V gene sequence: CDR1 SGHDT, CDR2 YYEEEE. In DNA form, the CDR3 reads TGTGCCAGCAGCGCCGACAGGGTAAACACCATATATTTT. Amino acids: CASSADRVNTIYF.

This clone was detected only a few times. CDR3 DNA: TGTGCCAGCAGTGACCGGACAGGGTTCGGGTCACCCCTCCACTTT. Its translation is CASSDRTGFGSPLHF. The V and J genes are TRBV6-1 and TRBJ1-6; 8 nucleotides align to TRBD1. Germline values: CDR1 MNHNS, CDR2 SASEGT. This CDR3 has 15 amino acids. Trimming cost V 3 bases and J 10 bases; bases outside gene matches: 8.

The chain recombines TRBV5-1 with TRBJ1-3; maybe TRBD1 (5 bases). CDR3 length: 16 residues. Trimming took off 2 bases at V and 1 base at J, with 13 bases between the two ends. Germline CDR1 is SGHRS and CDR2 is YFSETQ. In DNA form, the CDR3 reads TGCGCCAGCAGCTTCGGGGGAGGGAATTCTGGAAACACCATATATTTT. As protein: CASSFGGGNSGNTIYF. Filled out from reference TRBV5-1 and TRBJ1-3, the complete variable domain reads KAGVTQTPRYLIKTRGQQVTLSCSPISGHRSVSWYQQTPGQGLQFLFEYFSETQRNKGNFPGRFSGRQFSNSRSEMNVSTLELGDSALYLCASSFGGGNSGNTIYFGEGSWLTVV.

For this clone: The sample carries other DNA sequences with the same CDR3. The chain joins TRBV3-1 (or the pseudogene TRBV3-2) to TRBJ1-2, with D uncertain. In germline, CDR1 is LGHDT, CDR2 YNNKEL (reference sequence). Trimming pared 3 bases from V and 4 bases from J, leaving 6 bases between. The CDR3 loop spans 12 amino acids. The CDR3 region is CASSQGGYGYTF. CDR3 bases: TGTGCCAGCAGCCAGGGTGGCTATGGCTACACCTTC.

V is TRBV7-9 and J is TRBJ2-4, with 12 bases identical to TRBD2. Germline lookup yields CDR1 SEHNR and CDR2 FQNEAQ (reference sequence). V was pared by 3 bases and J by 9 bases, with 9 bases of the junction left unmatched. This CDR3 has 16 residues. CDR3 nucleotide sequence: TGTGCCAGCAGCTTCCCCTCCGCTAGCGGGGGGGGCATTCAGTACTTC. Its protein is CASSFPSASGGGIQYF. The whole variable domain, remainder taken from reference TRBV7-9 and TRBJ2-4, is DTGVSQNPRHKITKRGQNVTFRCDPISEHNRLYWYRQTLGQGPEFLTYFQNEAQLEKSRLLSDRFSAERPKGSFSTLEIQRTEQGDSAMYLCASSFPSASGGGIQYFGAGTRLSVL.

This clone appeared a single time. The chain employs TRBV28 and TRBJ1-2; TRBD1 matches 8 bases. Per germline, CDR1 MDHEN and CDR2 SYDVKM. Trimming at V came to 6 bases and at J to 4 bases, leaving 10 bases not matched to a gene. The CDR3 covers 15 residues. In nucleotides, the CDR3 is TGTGCCAGCAGCCTCCGACTAACAGGGGGCTATGGCTACACCTTC. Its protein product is CASSLRLTGGYGYTF.

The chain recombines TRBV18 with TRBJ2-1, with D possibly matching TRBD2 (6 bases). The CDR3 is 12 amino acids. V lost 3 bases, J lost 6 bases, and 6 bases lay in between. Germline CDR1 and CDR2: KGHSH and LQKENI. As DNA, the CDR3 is TGTGCCAGCTCACCGGGGGGCAATGAGCAGTTCTTC. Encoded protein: CASSPGGNEQFF. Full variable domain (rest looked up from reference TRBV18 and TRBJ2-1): NAGVMQNPRHLVRRRGQEARLRCSPMKGHSHVYWYRQLPEEGLKFMVYLQKENIIDESGMPKERFSAEFPKEGPSILRIQQVVRGDSAAYFCASSPGGNEQFFGPGTRLTVL.

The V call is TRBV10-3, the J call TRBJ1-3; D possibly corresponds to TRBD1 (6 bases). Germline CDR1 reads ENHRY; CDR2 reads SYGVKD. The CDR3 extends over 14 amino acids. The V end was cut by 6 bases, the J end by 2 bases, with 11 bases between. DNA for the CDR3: TGTGCCATCAGACCGGGACACCCTGGAAACACCATATATTTT. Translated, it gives CAIRPGHPGNTIYF.

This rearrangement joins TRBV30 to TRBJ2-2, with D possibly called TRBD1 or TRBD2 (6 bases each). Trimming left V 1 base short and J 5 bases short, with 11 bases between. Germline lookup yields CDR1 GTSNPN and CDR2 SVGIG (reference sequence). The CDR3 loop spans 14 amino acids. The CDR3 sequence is CAWSAGATTGELFF. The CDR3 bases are TGTGCCTGGAGTGCGGGGGCGACGACCGGGGAGCTGTTTTTT.

The CDR3 nucleotides read TGTGCCAGCAGTTTTACGACAGGGGGCATTAATAATTCACCCCTCCACTTT. It encodes CASSFTTGGINNSPLHF. The V call is TRBV28, the J call TRBJ1-6, with 10 bases fitting TRBD1. The CDR3 spans 17 residues. Unmatched junction bases numbered 7, after V lost 3 bases and J lost 5 bases. Germline V CDR1 and CDR2: MDHEN, SYDVKM.

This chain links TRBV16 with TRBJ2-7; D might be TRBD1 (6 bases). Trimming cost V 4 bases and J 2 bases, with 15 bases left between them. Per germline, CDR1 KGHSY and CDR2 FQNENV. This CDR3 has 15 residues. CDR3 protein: CASSPLRDMAYEQYF. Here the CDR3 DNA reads TGTGCCAGCAGCCCCCTCCGGGACATGGCCTACGAGCAGTACTTC. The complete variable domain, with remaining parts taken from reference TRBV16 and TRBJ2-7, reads GEEVAQTPKHLVRGEGQKAKLYCAPIKGHSYVFWYQQVLKNEFKFLISFQNENVFDETGMPKERFSAKCLPNSPCSLEIQATKLEDSAVYFCASSPLRDMAYEQYFGPGTRLTVT.

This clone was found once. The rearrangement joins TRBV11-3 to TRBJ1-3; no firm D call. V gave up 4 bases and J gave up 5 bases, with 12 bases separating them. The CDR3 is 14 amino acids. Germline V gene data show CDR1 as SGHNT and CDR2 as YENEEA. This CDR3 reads CASSSGRHRNTIYF. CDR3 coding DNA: TGTGCCAGCAGCTCCGGTCGTCACCGAAACACCATATATTTT.

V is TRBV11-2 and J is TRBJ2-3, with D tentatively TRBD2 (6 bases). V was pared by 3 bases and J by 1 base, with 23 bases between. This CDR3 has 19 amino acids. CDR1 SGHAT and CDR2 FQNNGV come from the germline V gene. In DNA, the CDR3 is TGTGCCAGCAGCTTCCTCGGGGGTATCCATATAGGGGGCACAGATACGCAGTATTTT. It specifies CASSFLGGIHIGGTDTQYF.

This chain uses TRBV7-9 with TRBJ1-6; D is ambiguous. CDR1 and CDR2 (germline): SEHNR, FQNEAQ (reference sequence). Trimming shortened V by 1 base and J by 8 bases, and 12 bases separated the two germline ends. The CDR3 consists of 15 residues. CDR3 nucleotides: TGTGCCAGCAGCTTAGGAGGACGGGCTTATTCACCCCTCCACTTT. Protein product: CASSLGGRAYSPLHF.

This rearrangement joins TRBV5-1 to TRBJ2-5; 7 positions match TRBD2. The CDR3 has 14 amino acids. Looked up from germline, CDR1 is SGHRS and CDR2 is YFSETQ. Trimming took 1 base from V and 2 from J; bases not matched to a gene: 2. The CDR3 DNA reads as TGCGCCAGCAGCTTGAGAGCGGGACAAGAGACCCAGTACTTC. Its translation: CASSLRAGQETQYF.

The CDR3 DNA sequence: TGTGCCAGCAGCCGGACAGGGCGGTACGGGGAGCTGTTTTTT. Translation: CASSRTGRYGELFF. The chain joins TRBV7-9 to TRBJ2-2; 8 nucleotides agree with TRBD1. This CDR3 is 14 amino acids long. Germline CDR1 is SEHNR and CDR2 is FQNEAQ (reference sequence). The J segment lost 7 bases and the V segment lost 5 bases, leaving 6 bases of the junction unmatched.